The present T cell receptor beta chain was sequenced within a study of T cell responses to AZD1222 COVID-19 vaccine. Regarding the study as a whole: Clonal diversity may have been underestimated in mostly white British donors.

Germline V gives CDR1 LNHDA, CDR2 SQIVND (reference sequence). With 2 bases removed from V and 6 bases from J, the gap between germline ends came to 13 bases. CDR3 length equals 14 residues. Assay: immunoSEQ multiplex PCR; the TCRdb copy retains only in-frame clones and omits some. The sample has about 130,000 clones; approximately 90% are singletons. Notes on this clone: The antigen remains unidentified.

Sample: peripheral blood, taken on day 0 of AZD1222 vaccination. V usage is TRBV19 and J usage is TRBJ1-1; TRBD1 is a possible D gene (5 bases). The sequence came from an adult in good health. The CDR3 DNA reads TGTGCCAGTAGTATACGGCGGGGGATCGCTGAAGCTTTCTTT. It codes for CASSIRRGIAEAFF.